Presented here are 20 T cell receptor beta chains from one specimen sequenced in a study of cytomegalovirus exposure and HLA in healthy donors. In the PCR, 60 Vbeta and 13 Jbeta primers were used. TCRdb's table, derived via immunoSEQ multiplex PCR, lists solely in-frame clones and lacks some. The repertoire holds approximately 170,000 clones, with around 81% as singletons. Input material: PBMCs. The source of these receptors is a woman aged 35 to 49 in good health and CMV-seronegative.

The J gene is TRBJ2-7, the V gene TRBV11-3, with D maybe TRBD1 (6 bases). The CDR3 is made up of 12 amino acids. Germline CDR1 is SGHNT and CDR2 is YENEEA. V gave up 1 base and J gave up 7 bases, with 8 bases separating them. CDR3 protein: CASSLVDSEQYF. CDR3 DNA: TGTGCCAGCAGCTTAGTGGACAGTGAGCAGTACTTC.

In its sample, this clone was seen a few times. The chain has TRBV6-1 and TRBJ1-1; D ambiguous. This CDR3 spans 11 amino acids. V shed 7 bases and J shed 5 bases, with 8 bases lying between them. Germline V gene lookup returns CDR1 MNHNS and CDR2 SASEGT. The CDR3 nucleotides are TGTGCCAGCATCCTAAAAACTGAAGCTTTCTTT. This encodes CASILKTEAFF.

CDR3 protein: CASSLDDRGNTEAFF. DNA for the CDR3: TGTGCCAGCAGCTTAGATGACAGGGGGAACACTGAAGCTTTCTTT. The chain couples TRBV11-3 to TRBJ1-1, with TRBD1 identical over 8 bases. Germline V CDR1 and CDR2: SGHNT, YENEEA. J gave up 1 base and V 0 bases, and 1 base lay outside the gene matches. The CDR3 loop spans 15 amino acids.

The chain is built from TRBV5-4 and TRBJ2-5; 9 bases line up with TRBD2. CDR1 and CDR2 (germline): SGHNT, YYREEE (reference sequence). This CDR3 is 14 amino acids long. Unmatched junction bases numbered 3, after V lost 1 base and J lost 5 bases. The CDR3 DNA reads TGTGCCAGCAGCTTGCCTGGGACTAGCGAGACCCAGTACTTC. It codes for CASSLPGTSETQYF.

This chain links TRBV7-9 with TRBJ2-1, with D unresolved. V lost 0 bases and J lost 8, with 11 bases in between. CDR1 SEHNR and CDR2 FQNEAQ come from the germline V gene (reference sequence). This CDR3 is built from 14 residues. In DNA, the CDR3 is TGTGCCAGCAGCTTAGCGGCCTCCTTCGATGAGCAGTTCTTC. This translates into CASSLAASFDEQFF.

The chain employs TRBV4-2 and TRBJ2-5, with TRBD2 matching 12 bases. Germline-derived CDR1 and CDR2 are LGHNA and YNFKEQ. J was trimmed by 3 bases and V by 1 base; bases with no gene match: 3. CDR3 length equals 16 residues. DNA for the CDR3: TGTGCCAGCAGCCAAGGACTAGCGGGAGTGGAAGAGACCCAGTACTTC. It translates to CASSQGLAGVEETQYF.

The gene calls are TRBV28 and TRBJ2-3, with D maybe TRBD2 (6 bases). Germline CDR1 reads MDHEN; CDR2 reads SYDVKM. The V and J ends lost 4 bases and 1 base respectively, with 15 bases between them. The CDR3 runs to 16 residues. CDR3 bases: TGTGCCAGCAGTTCCTTTAGCGGAAAACGCACAGATACGCAGTATTTT. Translating it yields CASSSFSGKRTDTQYF.

J is TRBJ2-2 and V is TRBV5-1, with 11 nucleotides matching TRBD2. J was trimmed by 4 bases and V by 3 bases; bases with no gene match: 2. Germline CDR1 is SGHRS and CDR2 is YFSETQ. The CDR3 loop spans 15 amino acids. CDR3 amino acids: CASSSGTSGTGELFF. The CDR3 DNA reads TGCGCCAGCAGCTCCGGGACTAGCGGCACCGGGGAGCTGTTTTTT.

CDR3 loop: CSATHQETQYF. CDR3 DNA sequence: TGCAGTGCTACCCATCAAGAGACCCAGTACTTC. The chain is built from TRBV20-1 and TRBJ2-5; D is undetermined. Trimming pared 4 bases from V and 2 bases from J, leaving 5 bases between. CDR1 and CDR2 (germline): DFQATT, SNEGSKA (reference sequence). This CDR3 spans 11 amino acids.

This sequence joins TRBV27 and TRBJ2-2; possible D gene TRBD2, 5 bases. The CDR3 is 15 residues long. Trimming removed 7 bases from V and 1 base from J, with 13 bases in between. Germline V gene sequence: CDR1 MNHEY, CDR2 SMNVEV (reference sequence). Written as DNA, the CDR3 is TGTGCCAGCACAACGGGATACTTGAACACCGGGGAGCTGTTTTTT. Residues: CASTTGYLNTGELFF.

This clone was observed a handful of times. The chain carries TRBV9 and TRBJ2-3, with TRBD2 matching 8 bases. Looked up from germline, CDR1 is SGDLS and CDR2 is YYNGEE. The V gene end was trimmed by 4 bases and the J gene end by 2 bases; junction bases not matched to a gene: 3. The CDR3 totals 14 residues. CDR3 sequence (DNA): TGTGCCAGCAGCACACTAGCGGTCACAGATACGCAGTATTTT. It codes for CASSTLAVTDTQYF.

V gene TRBV5-5 combines with J gene TRBJ1-5; D is perhaps TRBD1 (5 bases). CDR3 size: 14 residues. The germline V and J ends were trimmed by 2 bases and 3 bases, with 9 bases remaining between them. Per the germline V gene, CDR1 is SGHKS and CDR2 is YYEKEE (reference sequence). Here the CDR3 reads CASSLSGNNQPQHF. CDR3 sequence (DNA): TGTGCCAGCAGCTTATCAGGGAACAATCAGCCCCAGCATTTT. Full variable domain (missing parts from reference TRBV5-5 and TRBJ1-5): DAGVTQSPTHLIKTRGQQVTLRCSPISGHKSVSWYQQVLGQGPQFIFQYYEKEERGRGNFPDRFSARQFPNYSSELNVNALLLGDSALYLCASSLSGNNQPQHFGDGTRLSIL.

The rearrangement uses TRBV18 and TRBJ2-7; TRBD1 is a possible D gene (8 bases). V was cut by 4 bases and J by 3 bases, with 13 bases left in between. The V gene's germline CDR1 is KGHSH and CDR2 LQKENI. CDR3 length: 14 amino acids. This chain's CDR3 is CASSLQGEGYEQYF. For the CDR3, the DNA is TGTGCCAGCTCACTACAGGGGGAGGGCTACGAGCAGTACTTC. Looking up the rest from reference TRBV18 and TRBJ2-7 gives the full variable domain: NAGVMQNPRHLVRRRGQEARLRCSPMKGHSHVYWYRQLPEEGLKFMVYLQKENIIDESGMPKERFSAEFPKEGPSILRIQQVVRGDSAAYFCASSLQGEGYEQYFGPGTRLTVT.

This chain joins TRBV7-9 and TRBJ2-7, with D unclear. Germline V gene data show CDR1 as SEHNR and CDR2 as FQNEAQ (reference sequence). With 3 bases removed from V and 0 bases from J, the gap between germline ends came to 9 bases. CDR3 length equals 14 residues. The CDR3 bases are TGTGCCAGCAGCTTGAACAGTCTCTCCTACGAGCAGTACTTC. Translating gives CASSLNSLSYEQYF.

This clone was seen a handful of times. In the same sample, other DNA sequences code for this CDR3. The rearrangement uses TRBV6-1 and TRBJ1-1, with 8 bases aligning to TRBD1. Germline lookup yields CDR1 MNHNS and CDR2 SASEGT. The CDR3 is made up of 14 amino acids. V lost 2 bases, J lost 5 bases, and 4 bases stayed unmatched. CDR3 DNA sequence: TGTGCCAGCAGTGAAAACAGGGGGAGAACTGAAGCTTTCTTT. Protein sequence: CASSENRGRTEAFF.

The genes are TRBV6-1 and TRBJ1-2; the D is unclear. Germline CDR1 and CDR2: MNHNS and SASEGT. Trimming pared 6 bases from V and 5 bases from J, leaving 16 bases between. This CDR3 has 14 residues. The CDR3 is CASSPRSDTYGYTF. The CDR3, as DNA: TGTGCCAGCAGCCCCCGGTCCGATACGTATGGCTACACCTTC.

J is TRBJ2-1 and V is TRBV4-2, with 9 bases identical to TRBD2. V was clipped by 2 bases and J by 0 bases; unmatched bases: 2. This CDR3 spans 16 amino acids. Germline V gene data show CDR1 as LGHNA and CDR2 as YNFKEQ. The CDR3 loop reads CASSQQAGGSYNEQFF. CDR3 nucleotide sequence: TGTGCCAGCAGCCAACAAGCGGGAGGCTCCTACAATGAGCAGTTCTTC.

The chain links TRBV5-1 to TRBJ1-5; the D is unclear. V dropped 4 bases and J dropped 4 bases, with 18 bases sitting between them. The CDR3 sequence is 16 residues long. In germline, CDR1 is SGHRS, CDR2 YFSETQ. This CDR3 reads CASSPGPDFTNQPQHF. The CDR3 region has the DNA TGCGCCAGCAGCCCTGGGCCGGACTTCACTAATCAGCCCCAGCATTTT.

This clone occurred once. The V call is TRBV7-8, the J call TRBJ2-7; 11 positions agree with TRBD1. J lost 7 bases, V lost 4 bases, and 12 bases had no gene match. Germline assignment: CDR1 SGHVS and CDR2 FQNEAQ. CDR3 length: 16 residues. CDR3 DNA: TGTGCCAGCAGCTCAGGGGGGTGGGGGACAGGGGGTGAGCAGTACTTC. Its protein product is CASSSGGWGTGGEQYF.

In its sample, this clone was seen a few times. The V gene is TRBV28, the J gene TRBJ1-1; TRBD1 might be the D (6 bases). The CDR3 is made up of 17 amino acids. Germline lookup yields CDR1 MDHEN and CDR2 SYDVKM. Trimming took off 2 bases at V and 2 bases at J, with 18 bases between the two ends. The CDR3 nucleotides are TGTGCCAGCAGTTTAGATCGGCTCAGGGGACGAAACACTGAAGCTTTCTTT. Protein product: CASSLDRLRGRNTEAFF. Full variable domain (rest looked up from reference TRBV28 and TRBJ1-1): DVKVTQSSRYLVKRTGEKVFLECVQDMDHENMFWYRQDPGLGLRLIYFSYDVKMKEKGDIPEGYSVSREKKERFSLILESASTNQTSMYLCASSLDRLRGRNTEAFFGQGTRLTVV.